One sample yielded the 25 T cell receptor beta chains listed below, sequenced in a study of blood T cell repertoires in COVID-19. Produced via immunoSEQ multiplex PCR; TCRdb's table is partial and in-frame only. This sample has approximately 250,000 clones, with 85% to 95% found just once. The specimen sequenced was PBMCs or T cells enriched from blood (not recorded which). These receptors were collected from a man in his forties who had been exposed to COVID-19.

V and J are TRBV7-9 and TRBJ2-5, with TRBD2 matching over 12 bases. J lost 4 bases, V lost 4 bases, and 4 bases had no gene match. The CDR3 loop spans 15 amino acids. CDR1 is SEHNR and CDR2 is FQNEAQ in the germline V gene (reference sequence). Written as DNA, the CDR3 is TGTGCCAGCAGCTCTATGGGACTAGCGGGAGAGACCCAGTACTTC. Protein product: CASSSMGLAGETQYF.

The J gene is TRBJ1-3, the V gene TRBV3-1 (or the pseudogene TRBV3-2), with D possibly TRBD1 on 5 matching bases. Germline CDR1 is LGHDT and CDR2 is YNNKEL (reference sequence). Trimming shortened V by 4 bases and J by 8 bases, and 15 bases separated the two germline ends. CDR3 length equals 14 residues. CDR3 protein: CASSPTAGGDTIYF. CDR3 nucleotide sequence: TGTGCCAGCAGCCCCACGGCGGGGGGGGACACCATATATTTT.

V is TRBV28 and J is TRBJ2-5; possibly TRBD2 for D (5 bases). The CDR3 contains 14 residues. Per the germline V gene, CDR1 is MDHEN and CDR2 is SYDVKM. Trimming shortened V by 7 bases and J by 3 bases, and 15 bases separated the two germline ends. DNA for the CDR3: TGTGCCAGCACTGAGGGTGGAAGAGAAGAGACCCAGTACTTC. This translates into CASTEGGREETQYF. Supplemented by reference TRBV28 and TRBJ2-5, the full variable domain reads DVKVTQSSRYLVKRTGEKVFLECVQDMDHENMFWYRQDPGLGLRLIYFSYDVKMKEKGDIPEGYSVSREKKERFSLILESASTNQTSMYLCASTEGGREETQYFGPGTRLLVL.

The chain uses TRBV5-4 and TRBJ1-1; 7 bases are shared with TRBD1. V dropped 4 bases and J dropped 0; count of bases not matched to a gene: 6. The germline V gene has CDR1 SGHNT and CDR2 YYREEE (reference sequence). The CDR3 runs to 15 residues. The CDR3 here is CASSPDRAMNTEAFF. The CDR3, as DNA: TGTGCCAGCAGCCCTGACAGGGCCATGAACACTGAAGCTTTCTTT. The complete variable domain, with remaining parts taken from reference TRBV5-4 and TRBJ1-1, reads ETGVTQSPTHLIKTRGQQVTLRCSSQSGHNTVSWYQQALGQGPQFIFQYYREEENGRGNFPPRFSGLQFPNYSSELNVNALELDDSALYLCASSPDRAMNTEAFFGQGTRLTVV.

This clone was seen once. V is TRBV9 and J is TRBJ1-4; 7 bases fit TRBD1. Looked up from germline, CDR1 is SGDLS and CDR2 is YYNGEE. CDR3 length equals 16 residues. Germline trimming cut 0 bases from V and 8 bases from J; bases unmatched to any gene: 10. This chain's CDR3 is CASSVGPHRQGEKLFF. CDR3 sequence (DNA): TGTGCCAGCAGCGTAGGACCCCACCGACAGGGCGAAAAACTGTTTTTT.

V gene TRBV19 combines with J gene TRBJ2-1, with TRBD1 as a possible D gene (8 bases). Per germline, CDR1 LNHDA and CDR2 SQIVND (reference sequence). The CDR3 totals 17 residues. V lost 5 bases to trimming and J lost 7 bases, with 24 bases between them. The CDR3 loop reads CASSQTRTGTIRNEQFF. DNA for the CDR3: TGTGCCAGTAGTCAAACCCGGACAGGGACTATACGAAATGAGCAGTTCTTC.

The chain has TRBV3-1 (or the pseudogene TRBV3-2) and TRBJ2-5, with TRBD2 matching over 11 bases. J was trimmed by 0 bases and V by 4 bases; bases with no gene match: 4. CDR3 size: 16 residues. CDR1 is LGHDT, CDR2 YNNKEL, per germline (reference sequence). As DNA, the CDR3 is TGTGCCAGCAGCCCAACTAGCGGGAGATACCAAGAGACCCAGTACTTC. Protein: CASSPTSGRYQETQYF.

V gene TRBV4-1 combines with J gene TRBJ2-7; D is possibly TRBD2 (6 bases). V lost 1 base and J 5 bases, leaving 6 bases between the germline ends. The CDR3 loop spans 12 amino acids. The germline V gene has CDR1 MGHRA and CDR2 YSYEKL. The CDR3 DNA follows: TGCGCCAGCAGCCAAGGGGGGGACGAGCAGTACTTC. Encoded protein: CASSQGGDEQYF.

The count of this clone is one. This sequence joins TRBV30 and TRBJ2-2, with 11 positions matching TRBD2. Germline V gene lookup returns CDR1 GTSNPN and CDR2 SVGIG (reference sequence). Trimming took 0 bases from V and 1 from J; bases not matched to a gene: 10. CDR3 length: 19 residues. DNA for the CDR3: TGTGCCTGGAGTGTGTCTACTAGCGGGAGAAGTAGGAACACCGGGGAGCTGTTTTTT. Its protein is CAWSVSTSGRSRNTGELFF.

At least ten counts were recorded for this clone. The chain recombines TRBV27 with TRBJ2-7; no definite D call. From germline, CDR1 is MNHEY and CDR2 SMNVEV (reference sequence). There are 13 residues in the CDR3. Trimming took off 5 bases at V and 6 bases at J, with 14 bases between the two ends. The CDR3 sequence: CASSIAGSGEQYF. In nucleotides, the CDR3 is TGTGCCAGCAGTATTGCAGGATCTGGCGAGCAGTACTTC.

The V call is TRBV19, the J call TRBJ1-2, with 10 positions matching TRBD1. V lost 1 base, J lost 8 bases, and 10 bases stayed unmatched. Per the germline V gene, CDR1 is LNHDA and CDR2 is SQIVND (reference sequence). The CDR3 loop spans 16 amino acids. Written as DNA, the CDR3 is TGTGCCAGTAGTATAGGTAACCCGGGACAGGGGTCCGGCTACACCTTC. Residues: CASSIGNPGQGSGYTF. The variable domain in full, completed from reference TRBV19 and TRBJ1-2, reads DGGITQSPKYLFRKEGQNVTLSCEQNLNHDAMYWYRQDPGQGLRLIYYSQIVNDFQKGDIAEGYSVSREKKESFPLTVTSAQKNPTAFYLCASSIGNPGQGSGYTFGSGTRLTVV.

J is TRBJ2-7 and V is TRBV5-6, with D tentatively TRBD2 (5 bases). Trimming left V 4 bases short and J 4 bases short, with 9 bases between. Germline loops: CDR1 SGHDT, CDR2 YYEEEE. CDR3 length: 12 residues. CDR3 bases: TGTGCCAGCAGCCGGACTTTGTACGAGCAGTACTTC. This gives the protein CASSRTLYEQYF.

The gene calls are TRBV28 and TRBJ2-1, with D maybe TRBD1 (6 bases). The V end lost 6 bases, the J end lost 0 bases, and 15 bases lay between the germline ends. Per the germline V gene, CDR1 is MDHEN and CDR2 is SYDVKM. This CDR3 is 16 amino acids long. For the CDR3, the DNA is TGTGCCAGCAGATCGAGACAGGTTAGCTCCTACAATGAGCAGTTCTTC. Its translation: CASRSRQVSSYNEQFF. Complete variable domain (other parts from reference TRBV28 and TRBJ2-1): DVKVTQSSRYLVKRTGEKVFLECVQDMDHENMFWYRQDPGLGLRLIYFSYDVKMKEKGDIPEGYSVSREKKERFSLILESASTNQTSMYLCASRSRQVSSYNEQFFGPGTRLTVL.

Here the CDR3 reads CAWSVRRTSGRTDTQYF. The CDR3 coding sequence is TGTGCCTGGAGTGTCCGCCGGACTAGCGGGAGAACAGATACGCAGTATTTT. The rearrangement uses TRBV30 and TRBJ2-3; 13 nucleotides align to TRBD2. CDR1 is GTSNPN and CDR2 is SVGIG in the germline V gene (reference sequence). The CDR3 contains 17 residues. Trimming at V came to 0 bases and at J to 3 bases, leaving 6 bases not matched to a gene. Full variable domain (outside the CDR3, taken from reference TRBV30 and TRBJ2-3): SQTIHQWPATLVQPVGSPLSLECTVEGTSNPNLYWYRQAAGRGLQLLFYSVGIGQISSEVPQNLSASRPQDRQFILSSKKLLLSDSGFYLCAWSVRRTSGRTDTQYFGPGTRLTVL.

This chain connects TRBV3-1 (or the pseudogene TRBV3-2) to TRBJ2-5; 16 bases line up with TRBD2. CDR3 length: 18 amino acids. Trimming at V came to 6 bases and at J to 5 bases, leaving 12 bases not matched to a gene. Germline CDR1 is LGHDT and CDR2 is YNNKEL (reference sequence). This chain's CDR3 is CASRLPGLAGGEAETQYF. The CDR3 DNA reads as TGTGCCAGCAGACTACCGGGACTAGCGGGAGGGGAAGCGGAGACCCAGTACTTC.

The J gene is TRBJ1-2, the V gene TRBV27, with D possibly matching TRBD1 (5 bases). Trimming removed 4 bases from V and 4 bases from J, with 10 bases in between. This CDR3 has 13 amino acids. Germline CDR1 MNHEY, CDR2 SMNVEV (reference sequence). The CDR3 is CASSSTAVYGYTF. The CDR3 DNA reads TGTGCCAGCAGTTCGACAGCAGTCTATGGCTACACCTTC.

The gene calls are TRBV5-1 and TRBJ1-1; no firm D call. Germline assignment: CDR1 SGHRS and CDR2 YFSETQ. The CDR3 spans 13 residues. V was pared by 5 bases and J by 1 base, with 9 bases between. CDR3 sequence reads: CASRQEENTEAFF. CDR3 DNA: TGCGCCAGCAGGCAGGAAGAGAACACTGAAGCTTTCTTT.

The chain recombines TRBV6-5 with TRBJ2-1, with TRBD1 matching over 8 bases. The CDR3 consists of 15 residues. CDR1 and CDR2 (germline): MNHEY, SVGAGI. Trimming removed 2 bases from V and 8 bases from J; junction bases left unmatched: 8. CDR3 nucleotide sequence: TGTGCCAGCAGTTACACCGGGACAGGCAGGGATGAGCAGTTCTTC. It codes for CASSYTGTGRDEQFF.

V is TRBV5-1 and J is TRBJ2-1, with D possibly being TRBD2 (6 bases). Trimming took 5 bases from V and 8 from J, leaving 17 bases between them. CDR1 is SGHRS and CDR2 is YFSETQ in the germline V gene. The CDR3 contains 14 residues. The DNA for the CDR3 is TGCGCCAGCAGTGGGCTAGCGTTGACGGATGAGCAGTTCTTC. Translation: CASSGLALTDEQFF.

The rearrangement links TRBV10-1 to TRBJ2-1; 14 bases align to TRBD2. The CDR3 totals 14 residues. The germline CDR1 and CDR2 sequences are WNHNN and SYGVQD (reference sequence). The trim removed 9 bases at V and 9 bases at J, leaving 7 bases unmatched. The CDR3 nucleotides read TGCGCCAGTCGACTAGCGGGAGGGAGTATTGAGCAGTTCTTC. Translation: CASRLAGGSIEQFF.

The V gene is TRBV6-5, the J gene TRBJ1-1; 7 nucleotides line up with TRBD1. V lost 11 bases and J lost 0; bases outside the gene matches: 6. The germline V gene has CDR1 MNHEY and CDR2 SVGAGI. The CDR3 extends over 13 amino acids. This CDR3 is CAADRDLNTEAFF. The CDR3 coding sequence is TGTGCCGCAGACAGGGACCTGAACACTGAAGCTTTCTTT.

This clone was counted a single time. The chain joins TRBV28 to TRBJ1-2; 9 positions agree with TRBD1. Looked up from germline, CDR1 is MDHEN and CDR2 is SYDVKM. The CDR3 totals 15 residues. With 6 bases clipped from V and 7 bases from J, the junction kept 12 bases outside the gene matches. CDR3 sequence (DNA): TGTGCCAGCAGCCCGCCGGGACAGGGTCGAGCTGGCTACACCTTC. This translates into CASSPPGQGRAGYTF.

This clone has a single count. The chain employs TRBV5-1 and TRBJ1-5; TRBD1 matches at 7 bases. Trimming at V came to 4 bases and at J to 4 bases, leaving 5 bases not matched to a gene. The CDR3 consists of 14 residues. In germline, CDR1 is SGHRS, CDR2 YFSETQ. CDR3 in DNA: TGCGCCAGCAGCCAAGGGACAGAAAATCAGCCCCAGCATTTT. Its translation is CASSQGTENQPQHF.

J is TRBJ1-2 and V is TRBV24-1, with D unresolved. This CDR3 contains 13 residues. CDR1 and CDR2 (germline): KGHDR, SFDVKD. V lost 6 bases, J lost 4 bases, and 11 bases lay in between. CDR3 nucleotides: TGTGCCACCAGTAATTCCGAGGGCTATGGCTACACCTTC. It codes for CATSNSEGYGYTF.

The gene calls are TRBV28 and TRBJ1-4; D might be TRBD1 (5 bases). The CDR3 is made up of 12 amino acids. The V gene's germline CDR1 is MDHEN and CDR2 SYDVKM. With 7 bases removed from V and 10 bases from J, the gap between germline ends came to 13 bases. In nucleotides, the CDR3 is TGTGCCAGCACGGAATTAAGGGGAAAACTGTTTTTT. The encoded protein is CASTELRGKLFF.